This T cell receptor (beta chain) was sequenced for a study of control samples from healthy donors and cancer patients (dated by TCRdb to 2018 to 2020). The V and J ends are trimmed by 4 bases and 1 base, leaving 5 bases between them. From the cysteine through the phenylalanine, the CDR3 covers 12 amino acids. The retained sequence is limited to the CDR3, 36 bases, with the frame set at the first base. CDR1 SGHRS and CDR2 YFSETQ were looked up in the germline V gene. Preparation of the library involved the immunoSEQ multiplex PCR assay. The clones in this table, taken by TCRdb from immuneACCESS, are in-frame only. Not every clone is retained; where verified, under half of the shortfall comes from an unresolved V gene, and the cause of the rest is unknown. In all, the sample holds under 150,000 clones, and 93% of those were seen once. 2.6% of the sample comes from the top ten. A note on this clone: The antigen it binds to is not known. No base quality information exists; no much larger clone differs at one position.

In this chain, TRBV5-1 is recombined with TRBJ1-1, with the D gene not confidently named. The sample consisted of blood. This TCR was recovered from a man between 25 and 39 years old in good health. This receptor has the CDR3 CASSATNTEAFF. The sequenced DNA is TGCGCCAGCAGCGCCACGAACACTGAAGCTTTCTTT.